The present T cell receptor (beta chain) was sequenced within a study of cytomegalovirus exposure and HLA in healthy donors (dated by TCRdb to 2015 to 2018). For context, the study as a whole: In an earlier analysis of 450 to 750 of the donors, 276 Gb of sequence data and 117 million unique TCR beta sequences from 180 million or so T cells were reported. Roughly 300 gigabases of sequencing data and around 85 million unique TCR sequences made up an early release that covered approximately 620 HLA-typed donors. Of the roughly 400 genotyped donors, 75% to 85% were placed in the genetic ancestry cluster associated with self-reported Caucasian donors. The study aimed to test whether cataloging public T cell receptors could reveal signatures of past pathogen exposure. The study used immunosequencing to profile the T cell repertoires of approximately 640 subjects and linked those repertoires to cytomegalovirus serostatus. Along with the approximately 620-subject first cohort, a separate validation cohort of over 90 different subjects was used. The study combined high-throughput TCR immunosequencing, statistical association of individual TCRs with disease status, and machine learning to predict cytomegalovirus infection status. A later analysis re-analyzed previously published TCR beta repertoires from several hundred donors and added high-resolution HLA genotyping to study TCR occurrence patterns. In the later analysis, no new phenotypic data were used to find candidate immune exposures; instead, reliance was placed on TCR beta sequences and their occurrence across donors. An earlier analysis of several hundred of the donors applied high-throughput TCR beta sequencing to assess whether each TCR beta V gene segment acted as functional or pseudogenic. Donor age, sex, ethnicity and CMV serostatus were collected together with the repertoire data. In a later genetic analysis, genome-wide SNP genotypes for about three fifths of the 666 donors were used, and that subset was treated as a discovery cohort. Every repertoire in the discovery cohort had been generated on one and the same sequencing platform. HLA typing included class I and class II loci at four-digit resolution. Typing coverage differed by locus: A, B, C, DRB1 and DQB1 were typed in roughly 620-630 donors, DQA1 in roughly 500, DPA1 in around 610, and DPB1 in around 490. Roughly 5 DR-DQ haplotypes were handled as single units for association and clustering because linkage in the cohort was strong. Across some 400 genotyped donors of the cohort, an average of 235,054 unique TCR beta nucleotide sequences per donor were sequenced, and approximately 17% of those sequences were non-productive.

In total, 666 healthy bone marrow donors made up the cohort. Cohort members were all nominally healthy when sampled, although unrecorded immune exposures were likely present. The donor was CMV seronegative and was included in the group of a few hundred seronegative cohort members. Every donor gave a peripheral blood sample, and the peripheral blood mononuclear cells from that sample were used for TCR beta sequencing. The Qiagen DNeasy Blood Extraction Kit was used to extract genomic DNA from the blood cell samples. From the cysteine through the phenylalanine, the CDR3 covers 15 amino acids. Here the CDR3 DNA is all that survives: 45 bases in frame from base 1. The germline V gene supplies CDR1 KGHSH and CDR2 LQKENI. The V end gives up 3 bases and the J end 3 bases, leaving 4 bases in the junction not matched to a gene. Receptors were amplified or captured by the immunoSEQ multiplex PCR assay. For the multiplex PCR, a mixture combining 60 forward primers for TCR Vbeta segments and 13 reverse primers for TCR Jbeta segments was used. The CDR3 region of rearranged TCR beta genes was amplified from genomic DNA with a multiplex PCR assay. The Illumina HiSeq System was used to sequence the amplified TCR beta libraries as 87-base-pair reads. In the original analysis: A later analysis tallied around 82 million unique TCR beta chains across the 666 repertoires, and about 12 million of those chains were shared by two or more donors. Raw reads were error-corrected and collapsed into unique sequences with a nearest-neighbor algorithm that merged closely related sequences to remove PCR and sequencing errors. V, D and J gene segments were assigned by aligning CDR3 sequences to IMGT reference sequences. For a sequence to be retained, a match of at least six nucleotides to both a V gene segment and a J gene segment was required. A rearrangement was called productive if the CDR3 had no stop codons and remained in frame with V and J, and every other rearrangement was called non-productive. Following IMGT convention, CDR3 was defined as the stretch from the second conserved V-encoded cysteine to the conserved J-encoded phenylalanine. The earlier analysis of 587 of the donors excluded any sequence lacking an unambiguous match to a single V gene segment. An earlier analysis of roughly 590 of the donors called V segments functional above 56.7% productive rearrangements and segregating when the between-donor standard deviation exceeded 5%. A statistical classification framework was built for diagnosing cytomegalovirus status from the catalog of TCR beta chain sequences. In a later analysis, V and J genes were assigned by comparing TCR nucleotide sequences against IMGT/GENE-DB human TR gene sequences. A later analysis assigned CDR3 sequences and most-parsimonious VDJ recombination scenarios with the TCRdist pipeline. In a later analysis, each TCR beta chain was defined by its CDR3 amino acid sequence together with its V-gene family, and reads without a unique V-gene family were excluded. As a way to deal with suspected cross-contamination and a sequencing artifact, a later analysis dropped hundreds of nucleotide sequences that were highly shared and had low generation probability. A later analysis calculated a clonal expansion index for each public chain from normalized within-repertoire ranks of inferred template counts. A later analysis computed generation probabilities with a VDJ recombination model fitted to out-of-frame rearrangements, and checked the results against IGoR. In a later analysis, TCR-TCR, TCR-HLA and TCR-CMV co-occurrence was scored with hypergeometric tests, and a repertoire-size bias correction was applied to TCR pairs. To estimate false discovery rates, a later analysis permuted the HLA or CMV assignments 20 times. A later analysis grouped co-occurring TCRs with DBSCAN, adding TCRdist sequence similarity when clustering within HLA-allele-positive subsets. Co-occurrence clustering excluded repertoires with fewer than 30,000 or more than 120,000 public chains, plus five with anomalous nucleotide sharing. TCRdb provides this immuneACCESS table in a form limited to in-frame rearrangements. Some clones are lacking; in checked studies, under half of them reflect an unresolved V gene, and why the rest are absent is not known. V, J and clone size are taken as reported in that table, and D and trimming were inferred from the DNA itself. Across this sample there are 100,000 to 140,000 clones, with around 77% seen only once. The biggest ten clones account for 4.2% of the sample.

What the work shows at the level of the full study, not this receptor alone: The authors suggested that the approach could potentially be extended to other disease states and immunological phenotypes. In a later analysis, several top co-occurrence clusters were reported to appear linked to parvovirus B19, influenza, CMV and Epstein-Barr virus. HLA typing was unavailable for some donors at each locus, so association tests used only the typed subset. Because counts were too low, fewer than 20 rarely observed V segments, including chromosome 9 orphons, were excluded from the earlier analysis of around 640 of the donors. A later analysis found that HLA-associated TCR beta chains were more clonally expanded and had lower generation probabilities than equally common non-associated chains. Correlated functional status among segregating V segments might reflect linkage disequilibrium, but an unknown experimental factor could not be ruled out. Strong co-occurrence of HLA alleles, especially DR and DQ, made assigning TCR associations to individual alleles difficult. A cluster of highly shared sequence variants was judged likely to be a technical artifact of the sequencing pipeline. A few of the identified cytomegalovirus-associated TCR beta chains were confirmed in vitro to be specific for cytomegalovirus antigens. In the study, some 160 TCR beta chains were listed as associated with cytomegalovirus. Broadly in line with IMGT annotations, most TCR beta V segments showed up in productive rearrangements about 87% or about 30% of the time in an earlier analysis of some 590 of the donors. In a later analysis, most CMV-associated TCR beta chains were found to appear HLA-restricted, with HLA associations seemingly driven largely by CMV exposure. Specific HLA alleles were associated with over 15,000 TCR beta sequences at a false discovery rate of 0.05 in a later analysis. Most TCR sequences were observed very rarely across donors, whereas some public TCRs were present in many individuals. In a later analysis, the rate of TCR association differed among HLA loci, with DRB1 alleles having the most associated TCRs and HLA-C alleles having the fewest. A further reported finding was that TCR beta sequences accurately predicted the HLA-A and HLA-B alleles for most subjects in the first cohort. In this cohort, only TCR beta chains were sequenced, and detectable features were limited by the absence of alpha or paired-chain data. Compared with the roughly 700-donor mean, donors in an Asian-associated ancestry cluster had fewer N-insertions in productive TCRs, according to a later genetic analysis. The 87-base-pair reads could not distinguish some IMGT-functional V segments, including TRBV6-2 and TRBV6-3, so those segments were excluded. CMV serostatus was the only immune exposure information available for the cohort. Sequencing depth was assumed to be roughly uniform across donors in the presence/absence analyses, though that assumption may not hold. In a later genetic analysis, a missense DCLRE1C variant was associated with V-gene and J-gene trimming of TCR beta chains, and the association was replicated in an independent cohort. The classifier was reported to diagnose cytomegalovirus status with high specificity and sensitivity in both the original cohort and the validation cohort.

Points on this clone: There is no known antigen for this receptor. The input lacks base qualities; no much larger clone sits a single base away.

The chain uses TRBV18 and TRBJ2-2; 7 nucleotides in the junction match TRBD2. This receptor was obtained from a male donor in good health and CMV-seronegative. Material for sequencing was PBMCs. Here the CDR3 is given as CASSPSGGYTGELFF. In nucleotide form, the sequence is TGTGCCAGCTCACCGTCGGGGGGATACACCGGGGAGCTGTTTTTT. Reference TRBV18 and TRBJ2-2 genes cover what lies past the CDR3, so the full variable domain is NAGVMQNPRHLVRRRGQEARLRCSPMKGHSHVYWYRQLPEEGLKFMVYLQKENIIDESGMPKERFSAEFPKEGPSILRIQQVVRGDSAAYFCASSPSGGYTGELFFGEGSRLTVL.